This T cell receptor beta chain was identified in a study of T cells in Graves' hyperthyroidism and ophthalmopathy. The CDR3 spans 14 residues. With V trimmed by 8 bases and J by 1 base, 7 bases remained unmatched. Germline V gene lookup returns CDR1 ENHRY and CDR2 SYGVKD. Many counts were recorded for this clonotype. Researchers amplified the TCR beta CDR3 regions from RNA transcripts. TCR CDR3 underwent first-round RT-PCR with the HTBI primer set. TCRdb called the multiplex PCR reads again in MiXCR, with one record for every CDR3 protein. Of about 570,000 distinct CDR3 sequences listed, roughly 50% are singletons. Investigators excluded patients with uncontrolled infection, other autoimmune disease, pregnancy or lactation.

The clonotype originates from an adult woman with Graves' disease, either hyperthyroidism or ophthalmopathy (not recorded which). The chain couples TRBV10-3 to TRBJ2-5, with 7 bases lining up with TRBD1. The sequencing sample was made of peripheral blood or thyroid tissue (not recorded which). This CDR3 is CAIARQGTQETQYF. CDR3 DNA: TGTGCCATCGCGAGACAGGGCACCCAAGAGACCCAGTACTTC.